A single sample gave rise to the 14 T cell receptor beta chains below, sequenced in a study of monozygotic twins with inflammatory bowel disease. TCRdb derives one entry per CDR3 protein from the 5' RACE reads, leaving out DNA. Its listing shows nearly 450,000 distinct CDR3 sequences. Input material: blood. The source of these receptors is a human donor with ulcerative colitis or Crohn's disease, or a healthy co-twin of an affected twin (not recorded which).

This rearrangement joins TRBV7-2 to TRBJ2-7; without DNA, the TCRdb call of TRBD2 cannot be checked. The CDR3 covers 15 residues. Germline loops: CDR1 SGHTA, CDR2 FQGNSA. CDR3 amino acids: CASSLEVEAGYEQYF.

The chain employs TRBV20-1 and TRBJ2-3; TCRdb proposes TRBD1, but this gene call is untestable without DNA. Germline-derived CDR1 and CDR2 are DFQATT and SNEGSKA (reference sequence). The CDR3 extends over 15 amino acids. CDR3 in amino acids: CSARDPRGQGDTQYF.

The V gene is TRBV5-1, the J gene TRBJ1-1; the TCRdb call, TRBD1, lacks DNA for checking. The CDR3 is 16 amino acids. Germline CDR1 SGHRS, CDR2 YFSETQ. The CDR3 is CASSSRQGRLNTEAFF.

The J gene is TRBJ2-2, the V gene TRBV20-1; TCRdb's D gene call, TRBD1, goes unchecked for lack of DNA. The CDR3 is made up of 12 amino acids. Germline assignment: CDR1 DFQATT and CDR2 SNEGSKA (reference sequence). The CDR3 spells CSPTPRTGELFF.

The chain combines TRBV12-3 or TRBV12-4 with TRBJ2-5; TCRdb picks TRBD2, but there is no DNA to check that call. The CDR3 sequence is 17 residues long. The CDR3 region is CASSLWEGYIRGETQYF.

The gene calls are TRBV10-3 and TRBJ2-1; the D call from TCRdb, TRBD2, cannot be confirmed without DNA. Germline values: CDR1 ENHRY, CDR2 SYGVKD. The CDR3 covers 15 residues. CDR3: CAISAGRALRDEQFF.

The chain carries TRBV5-6 and TRBJ2-7; the D call from TCRdb, TRBD2, cannot be confirmed without DNA. The CDR3 totals 14 residues. Germline CDR1 SGHDT, CDR2 YYEEEE. The CDR3 sequence: CASSPSGSVYEQYF.

This chain joins TRBV2 and TRBJ2-7; the TRBD1 assignment by TCRdb is unverifiable without DNA. Per the germline V gene, CDR1 is SNHLY and CDR2 is FYNNEI. The CDR3 has 13 residues. The CDR3 sequence is CASRGTLSYEQYF.

The chain has TRBV11-1 and TRBJ2-2; TCRdb calls TRBD2, which cannot be checked without DNA. CDR3 length: 18 amino acids. Germline V CDR1 and CDR2: SGHAT, FQDESV (reference sequence). This CDR3 reads CASSRAGLAGGHTGELFF.

The V and J genes are TRBV12-3 or TRBV12-4 and TRBJ1-1. There are 14 residues in the CDR3. The CDR3 region is CASSFGGGGTEAFF.

This chain connects TRBV5-1 to TRBJ1-1. This CDR3 comprises 13 residues. Germline loops: CDR1 SGHRS, CDR2 YFSETQ. The CDR3 reads CASSLLANTEAFF.

The genes are TRBV6-2 or TRBV6-3 and TRBJ2-7; as DNA is missing, the TRBD2 call by TCRdb cannot be tested. This CDR3 has 15 residues. In germline, CDR1 is MNHEY, CDR2 SVGEGT. The CDR3 region is CASSYFGRGTYEQYF.

J is TRBJ1-2 and V is TRBV5-8. The CDR3 is made up of 14 amino acids. CDR1 and CDR2 from the germline V gene are SGHTS and YDEGEE. CDR3: CASSLRQTYAGYTF.

The rearrangement joins TRBV28 to TRBJ1-2. Germline V gene data show CDR1 as MDHEN and CDR2 as SYDVKM. The CDR3 loop spans 12 amino acids. The CDR3 loop reads CASSPRIGGYTF.